This is a list of T cell receptor beta chains from one sample in a study of beta chain features in type 1 diabetes. Libraries were prepared by immunoSEQ multiplex PCR; TCRdb keeps only in-frame clonotypes and omits some of them. Of around 260,000 clones detected, about a fifth appear once; the ten largest clones hold 0.028%. Source material: naive CD4+ T cells from blood. The receptors here all came from a woman aged 40 to 55 with type 1 diabetes. Each CDR3 is given with its conserved first and last residue. The D gene is left open where the match is weak. Some rows mark clone size as missing; the rest say once, few, many or name a class of expanded clone.

v_gene	len	j_gene	abundance	d_gene	CDR3aa
TRBV12-2	12	TRBJ2-7	NA	NA	CASRPDFFELYF
TRBV5-1	15	TRBJ2-7	NA	TRBD1	CASSVGTGTPYEQYF
TRBV5-4	16	TRBJ2-1	NA	NA	CASSLGRDSSYNEQFF
TRBV5-6	15	TRBJ2-1	NA	NA	CASSFYPTEFNEQFF
TRBV28	11	TRBJ1-1	NA	NA	CASSYYHEAFF
TRBV7-2	12	TRBJ2-7	few	NA	CASTAGVYEQYF
TRBV18	17	TRBJ2-5	few	TRBD2	CASSPRSLAGVGETQYF
TRBV7-9	15	TRBJ2-7	NA	TRBD1	CASTSGTVPRREQYF
TRBV6-5	14	TRBJ2-1	NA	NA	CASSSGLTPNEQFF
TRBV7-2	16	TRBJ2-3	NA	NA	CASSLALALGTDMQYF
TRBV11-2	15	TRBJ2-2	few	NA	CASSQRGSATGELFF
TRBV4-3	14	TRBJ2-2	NA	NA	CASRHAANTGELFF
TRBV10-3	13	TRBJ2-1	NA	NA	CAISVDSLREQFF
TRBV25-1	16	TRBJ2-1	NA	TRBD2	CASSSPGLAGAHEQFF
TRBV5-6	15	TRBJ1-2	NA	TRBD1	CASSRQGYSSYGYTF
TRBV7-2	13	TRBJ1-1	NA	NA	CASSLLRLFGAFF